Here is one T cell receptor beta chain with its context. The length of the CDR3 is 17 residues. Looked up from germline, CDR1 is GTSNPN and CDR2 is SVGIG (reference sequence). V lost 6 bases and J 5 bases, leaving 27 bases between the germline ends. The sample originates from a study of blood T cell repertoires in COVID-19. Data came from immunoSEQ multiplex PCR; TCRdb stores just in-frame clones and leaves some out. The table includes some 530,000 clones, 88% detected once. This study enrolled people aged about 18 to 95 from about two dozen US geographic areas. The chain links TRBV30 to TRBJ2-3, with D possibly matching TRBD2 (7 bases). The sample was PBMCs or T cells enriched from blood (not recorded which). The origin of this receptor is a woman between 55 and 75 years old who had recovered from COVID-19. The CDR3 DNA follows: TGTGCCTGTTCAAAGCGGTGGGGGGGCCTCCCCCAAGATACGCAGTATTTT. Translation gives CACSKRWGGLPQDTQYF.